The 17 T cell receptor beta chains listed next were all sequenced from one sample in a study of shared T cell receptors in the human thymus. TCRdb's copy holds only in-frame clones and misses some; the assay was immunoSEQ multiplex PCR. Here the sample spans some 760,000 clones, approximately 85% being singletons. Separately, the same data were catalogued under a study of human thymus T cells.

The sequencing sample was made of thymocytes. These receptors all stem from a girl younger than two with a congenital heart defect.

This sequence joins TRBV7-9 and TRBJ1-2; D gene unclear. Germline V gene sequence: CDR1 SEHNR, CDR2 FQNEAQ (reference sequence). V lost 3 bases, J lost 4 bases, and 15 bases lay in between. CDR3 size: 15 residues. DNA for the CDR3: TGTGCCAGCAGCTTCTACCCCGGGAGCCTCTATGGCTACACCTTC. Protein sequence: CASSFYPGSLYGYTF.

This sequence joins TRBV19 and TRBJ2-5, with 9 nucleotides matching TRBD1. The V gene end was trimmed by 4 bases and the J gene end by 5 bases; junction bases not matched to a gene: 14. The length of the CDR3 is 17 residues. The germline gives CDR1 LNHDA, CDR2 SQIVND (reference sequence). CDR3 residues: CASSTQTPDRGEETQYF. CDR3 DNA sequence: TGTGCCAGTAGTACCCAGACCCCGGACAGGGGTGAGGAGACCCAGTACTTC.

This clone was recorded only once. The V call is TRBV5-1, the J call TRBJ2-7; maybe TRBD1 (6 bases). From germline, CDR1 is SGHRS and CDR2 YFSETQ. This CDR3 is 17 amino acids long. Between the trimmed V and J ends, which lost 0 bases and 5 bases, there was a span of 21 bases. The CDR3 is CASSLVRVGRGFDEQYF. The CDR3 DNA follows: TGCGCCAGCAGCTTGGTTCGCGTGGGCAGGGGTTTCGACGAGCAGTACTTC.

J is TRBJ2-3 and V is TRBV5-1; 7 bases are a match to TRBD1. The CDR3 length is 15 residues. Losses at the gene ends were 4 bases for V and 6 bases for J; bases not matched to a gene: 11. CDR1 and CDR2 from the germline V gene are SGHRS and YFSETQ. The CDR3 reads CASSHQQGPKDTQYF. For the CDR3, the DNA is TGCGCCAGCAGCCACCAACAGGGGCCCAAGGATACGCAGTATTTT.

The chain combines TRBV7-2 with TRBJ2-4; maybe TRBD1 (5 bases). With 6 bases removed from V and 4 bases from J, the gap between germline ends came to 19 bases. The CDR3 has 16 amino acids. Germline V CDR1 and CDR2: SGHTA, FQGNSA. Here the CDR3 DNA reads TGTGCCAGCAGTCCACCTCCTGGCGCAGGGAAAAACATTCAGTACTTC. Protein sequence: CASSPPPGAGKNIQYF.

The genes are TRBV6-5 and TRBJ2-3; D is unclear. Trimming removed 4 bases at V and 6 bases at J, with 11 bases between. Germline CDR1 and CDR2: MNHEY and SVGAGI. The CDR3 loop spans 13 amino acids. The CDR3 region has the DNA TGTGCCAGCAGTTGCCCCCCGGTTGATACGCAGTATTTT. It yields the protein CASSCPPVDTQYF.

For this clone: At one end the junction does not follow the germline gene, possibly because of a read error. Here the CDR3 DNA reads TGTGCTAGCAGCCTGCGCCTTGGGGCCAACGTCCTGACTTTC. Its protein product is CASSLRLGANVLTF. The chain combines TRBV7-7 with TRBJ2-6; D gene uncertain. The CDR3 consists of 14 residues. Germline CDR1 and CDR2: SSHAT and FNYEAQ (reference sequence).

V usage is TRBV9 and J usage is TRBJ1-1; 7 bases line up with TRBD1. This CDR3 is 17 amino acids long. J was trimmed by 1 base and V by 0 bases; bases with no gene match: 9. Germline loops: CDR1 SGDLS, CDR2 YYNGEE. CDR3 bases: TGTGCCAGCAGCGTAGGGAAGAACAGGGGAAGGAACACTGAAGCTTTCTTT. This sequence encodes CASSVGKNRGRNTEAFF. The whole variable domain, filled in from reference TRBV9 and TRBJ1-1, reads DSGVTQTPKHLITATGQRVTLRCSPRSGDLSVYWYQQSLDQGLQFLIQYYNGEERAKGNILERFSAQQFPDLHSELNLSSLELGDSALYFCASSVGKNRGRNTEAFFGQGTRLTVV.

This chain links TRBV5-6 with TRBJ1-5, with D possibly matching TRBD1 (6 bases). The CDR3 covers 15 residues. In germline, CDR1 is SGHDT, CDR2 YYEEEE. Deletions cut 0 bases from V and 5 bases from J, with 12 bases between. The CDR3, as DNA: TGTGCCAGCAGCTTGGGGGGGGGCTGGCATCAGCCCCAGCATTTT. Encoded protein: CASSLGGGWHQPQHF.

In this sample, this clone turned up a few times. The V and J genes are TRBV2 and TRBJ2-5, with 10 bases identical to TRBD1. The CDR3 contains 16 residues. Trimming took 6 bases from V and 2 from J; bases not matched to a gene: 9. Germline V gives CDR1 SNHLY, CDR2 FYNNEI. For the CDR3, the DNA is TGTGCCAGCAGACTTCCGGGACAGGGGTTTCAAGAGACCCAGTACTTC. It codes for CASRLPGQGFQETQYF.

The chain joins TRBV2 to TRBJ1-2, with 8 bases that match TRBD1. This CDR3 is 17 amino acids long. J gave up 1 base and V 7 bases, and 14 bases lay outside the gene matches. In germline, CDR1 is SNHLY, CDR2 FYNNEI. CDR3 coding DNA: TGTGCCAGCACCGGACCGGGACAGGCAGGAATTAACTATGGCTACACCTTC. This encodes CASTGPGQAGINYGYTF.

The J gene is TRBJ1-2, the V gene TRBV6-5, with a possible D match to TRBD1 (6 bases). Germline V gene sequence: CDR1 MNHEY, CDR2 SVGAGI. Trimming stripped 10 bases from V and 2 bases from J, with 20 bases between. This CDR3 comprises 15 residues. The CDR3 protein is CATMDSVNSNYGYTF. CDR3 bases: TGTGCCACCATGGACAGCGTAAACTCAAACTATGGCTACACCTTC.

The V and J genes are TRBV25-1 and TRBJ1-1; 7 bases match TRBD1. V shed 2 bases and J 1 base; nucleotides not matched to a gene: 10. The CDR3 runs to 17 residues. Germline V CDR1 and CDR2: MGHDK, SYGVNS. As DNA, the CDR3 is TGTGCCAGCAGTGAAGAGATAGGGCGACAGGGGAACACTGAAGCTTTCTTT. Encoded protein: CASSEEIGRQGNTEAFF.

V and J are TRBV14 and TRBJ1-1; D is unresolved. The V and J ends lost 4 bases and 4 bases respectively, with 13 bases between them. Germline V gives CDR1 SGHDN, CDR2 FVKESK. The CDR3 extends over 14 amino acids. CDR3 loop: CASSPFGRITEAFF. CDR3 coding DNA: TGTGCCAGCAGCCCATTTGGCCGAATCACTGAAGCTTTCTTT. Variable domain in full (rest from reference TRBV14 and TRBJ1-1): EAGVTQFPSHSVIEKGQTVTLRCDPISGHDNLYWYRRVMGKEIKFLLHFVKESKQDESGMPNNRFLAERTGGTYSTLKVQPAELEDSGVYFCASSPFGRITEAFFGQGTRLTVV.

The rearrangement joins TRBV27 to TRBJ1-5; D call uncertain. This CDR3 contains 16 residues. Trimming cost V 5 bases and J 0 bases, with 14 bases left between them. Per germline, CDR1 MNHEY and CDR2 SMNVEV (reference sequence). The CDR3 nucleotides are TGTGCCAGCAGTGCAAACGACTTTAATAGCAATCAGCCCCAGCATTTT. Translating it yields CASSANDFNSNQPQHF.

V is TRBV4-3 and J is TRBJ1-1; 10 nucleotides match TRBD1. There are 15 residues in the CDR3. V was clipped by 3 bases and J by 4 bases; unmatched bases: 5. Germline loops: CDR1 LGHNA, CDR2 YSLEER. The CDR3 reads CASSQDRDRGTEAFF. The CDR3 DNA follows: TGCGCCAGCAGCCAGGACCGGGACAGGGGCACTGAAGCTTTCTTT.

Concerning this clone: This sample includes further DNA sequences coding for the same CDR3. This chain uses TRBV5-4 with TRBJ2-5; D possibly corresponds to TRBD2 (6 bases). The CDR3 spans 13 residues. Germline CDR1 is SGHNT and CDR2 is YYREEE (reference sequence). The V end lost 4 bases, the J end lost 5 bases, and 12 bases lay between the germline ends. The CDR3 loop is CASSLDYQETQYF. DNA for the CDR3: TGTGCCAGCAGCCTGGACTATCAGGAGACCCAGTACTTC.